The 3 T cell receptor beta chains reported below all come from one sample, sequenced in a study of shared T cell receptors in the human thymus. TCRdb's table, derived via immunoSEQ multiplex PCR, lists solely in-frame clones and lacks some. The sample shows hundreds of thousands of clones, roughly 88% of them seen only once. This sample also appeared in a second study, on human thymus T cells.

The sample comprised thymocytes. These receptors were collected from a boy under two years old with a congenital heart defect.

In its sample, this clone was seen a few times. The V gene is TRBV27, the J gene TRBJ1-5; D not certain. V dropped 5 bases and J dropped 4 bases, with 9 bases sitting between them. In germline, CDR1 is MNHEY, CDR2 SMNVEV (reference sequence). This CDR3 has 13 amino acids. CDR3 residues: CASSIIRNQPQHF. CDR3 in DNA: TGTGCCAGCAGTATTATCAGGAATCAGCCCCAGCATTTT.

The V gene is TRBV27, the J gene TRBJ2-5; the match to TRBD2 covers 7 bases. V lost 3 bases, J lost 3 bases, and 4 bases stayed unmatched. This CDR3 has 14 amino acids. Germline-derived CDR1 and CDR2 are MNHEY and SMNVEV (reference sequence). The CDR3 here is CASSFAGVKETQYF. DNA for the CDR3: TGTGCCAGCAGTTTTGCGGGAGTCAAAGAGACCCAGTACTTC.

This chain uses TRBV7-8 with TRBJ2-1, with 7 bases lining up with TRBD2. This CDR3 is 20 amino acids long. Germline CDR1 SGHVS, CDR2 FQNEAQ. Losses at the gene ends were 3 bases for V and 5 bases for J; bases not matched to a gene: 22. CDR3 amino acids: CASSFPPWGSGIGSHNEQFF. The CDR3 nucleotides read TGTGCCAGCAGCTTCCCTCCCTGGGGGAGCGGGATCGGGTCCCACAATGAGCAGTTCTTC.